This entry lists 21 T cell receptor beta chains sequenced from one sample in a study of PD-L1 blockade in urothelial cancer. Assay used: immunoSEQ multiplex PCR; TCRdb lists only in-frame clones, some missing. Of fewer than 80,000 clones in the sample, 80% to 85% were seen once. Stated time point: pretreatment peripheral blood. The sequenced sample was PBMCs, obtained around atezolizumab (anti-PD-L1) treatment. The receptors stem from a man between 65 and 85 years old with urothelial cancer.

The J gene is TRBJ2-7, the V gene TRBV28; TRBD1 is a possible D gene (5 bases). With 2 bases removed from V and 3 bases from J, the gap between germline ends came to 11 bases. This CDR3 region has 14 residues. Germline CDR1 and CDR2: MDHEN and SYDVKM. The CDR3 reads CASSLLDRYYEQYF. CDR3 bases: TGTGCCAGCAGTTTACTTGACAGATACTACGAGCAGTACTTC.

This rearrangement joins TRBV2 to TRBJ1-2; 9 nucleotides align to TRBD1. The CDR3 totals 17 residues. After removal of 2 bases from V and 5 bases from J, the junction contained 12 bases not matched to a gene. In germline, CDR1 is SNHLY, CDR2 FYNNEI. Here the CDR3 DNA reads TGTGCCAGCAGTGAAAGTCCTGGACAGGGGATTAGGTATGGCTACACCTTC. Its translation is CASSESPGQGIRYGYTF.

The chain carries TRBV11-3 and TRBJ2-1, with TRBD2 identical over 8 bases. The germline V gene has CDR1 SGHNT and CDR2 YENEEA. The CDR3 length is 17 residues. J was trimmed by 6 bases and V by 6 bases; bases with no gene match: 16. This chain's CDR3 is CASSIDYSGSQTNEQFF. CDR3 in DNA: TGTGCCAGCAGTATAGACTACAGCGGGAGTCAAACCAATGAGCAGTTCTTC.

Comment on this clone: Other nucleotide sequences from this sample produce the same CDR3. V is TRBV27 and J is TRBJ1-4, with D perhaps TRBD1 (5 bases). V was clipped by 3 bases and J by 6 bases, with 8 bases between them. This CDR3 is built from 13 residues. Germline CDR1 reads MNHEY; CDR2 reads SMNVEV (reference sequence). The CDR3 coding sequence is TGTGCCAGCAGTTTCTCAGGGTATGAAAAACTGTTTTTT. This gives the protein CASSFSGYEKLFF.

The V gene is TRBV2, the J gene TRBJ2-2; D is possibly TRBD1 (6 bases). The CDR3 has 14 amino acids. From germline, CDR1 is SNHLY and CDR2 FYNNEI. Trimming stripped 7 bases from V and 2 bases from J, with 11 bases between. CDR3 DNA sequence: TGTGCCAGCAAGCAGGGGTCCAACACCGGGGAGCTGTTTTTT. Its translation: CASKQGSNTGELFF.

The chain combines TRBV10-2 with TRBJ2-5; D possibly corresponds to TRBD2 (6 bases). The CDR3 spans 15 residues. Trimming took off 6 bases at V and 2 bases at J, with 16 bases between the two ends. CDR1 and CDR2 (germline): WSHSY, SAAADI. CDR3 sequence reads: CASRLGLVQQETQYF. The CDR3 bases are TGCGCCAGCAGACTGGGACTGGTACAACAAGAGACCCAGTACTTC.

This chain connects TRBV7-2 to TRBJ2-5, with 9 positions matching TRBD1. There are 15 residues in the CDR3. Trimming took 3 bases from V and 3 from J; bases not matched to a gene: 5. Germline V gene lookup returns CDR1 SGHTA and CDR2 FQGNSA. The CDR3 DNA follows: TGTGCCAGCAGCTTCCTCAGGACAGGGGAAGAGACCCAGTACTTC. Amino acids: CASSFLRTGEETQYF.

This clone rates as medium-sized. The rearrangement links TRBV9 to TRBJ1-2, with TRBD1 matching 7 bases. The CDR3 length is 15 residues. CDR1 is SGDLS, CDR2 YYNGEE, per germline. Trimming took 4 bases from V and 2 from J; bases not matched to a gene: 8. This chain's CDR3 is CASSTRDSSNYGYTF. The DNA of the CDR3 is TGTGCCAGCAGCACCCGGGACAGTTCGAACTATGGCTACACCTTC.

This chain uses TRBV27 with TRBJ2-1, with 8 bases aligning to TRBD1. Germline CDR1 reads MNHEY; CDR2 reads SMNVEV (reference sequence). The junction had 3 bases not matched to a gene; V was cut back by 3 bases and J by 5 bases. The CDR3 runs 14 residues. The CDR3, as DNA: TGTGCCAGCAGTTTTGGGGACAGGAACAATGAGCAGTTCTTC. It yields the protein CASSFGDRNNEQFF.

This chain joins TRBV7-2 and TRBJ1-1; 9 bases map to TRBD1. Looked up from germline, CDR1 is SGHTA and CDR2 is FQGNSA. V was clipped by 7 bases and J by 3 bases; unmatched bases: 6. The CDR3 runs 14 residues. CDR3 nucleotide sequence: TGTGCCAGCACACGAAACAGGGGGCACACTGAAGCTTTCTTT. Translating gives CASTRNRGHTEAFF.

This rearrangement joins TRBV6-1 to TRBJ2-7, with 7 nucleotides matching TRBD1. V lost 2 bases and J lost 0; bases outside the gene matches: 4. The V gene's germline CDR1 is MNHNS and CDR2 SASEGT. This CDR3 region has 15 residues. CDR3 sequence (DNA): TGTGCCAGCAGTGAATATGGGACAGTCTCCTACGAGCAGTACTTC. This gives the protein CASSEYGTVSYEQYF.

The rearrangement joins TRBV6-5 to TRBJ2-7; 9 positions agree with TRBD1. The V and J ends lost 2 bases and 2 bases, in that order; junction bases with no gene match: 1. Germline loops: CDR1 MNHEY, CDR2 SVGAGI. This CDR3 spans 14 amino acids. The CDR3 nucleotides are TGTGCCAGCAGTTACCGGGACAGGGCCTACGAGCAGTACTTC. Its protein is CASSYRDRAYEQYF.

The CDR3 bases are TGCGCCAGCAGCTTGGTTAGGGGGATAATTCAGGCCTACAATGAGCAGTTCTTC. Amino acids: CASSLVRGIIQAYNEQFF. The chain uses TRBV5-1 and TRBJ2-1; TRBD1 might be the D (6 bases). In germline, CDR1 is SGHRS, CDR2 YFSETQ. This CDR3 comprises 18 residues. The V end was cut by 0 bases, the J end by 2 bases, with 18 bases between.

This clone was found once. The chain combines TRBV9 with TRBJ2-1, with 8 bases matching TRBD2. Per the germline V gene, CDR1 is SGDLS and CDR2 is YYNGEE. With V trimmed by 3 bases and J by 5 bases, 10 bases remained unmatched. The CDR3 totals 16 residues. CDR3 sequence: CASSALGGAVNNEQFF. CDR3 coding DNA: TGTGCCAGCAGCGCCCTCGGGGGGGCGGTGAACAATGAGCAGTTCTTC.

The rearrangement joins TRBV5-6 to TRBJ2-3; D is possibly TRBD2 (6 bases). This CDR3 has 13 amino acids. V dropped 0 bases and J dropped 10 bases, with 12 bases sitting between them. CDR1 SGHDT and CDR2 YYEEEE come from the germline V gene. The DNA for the CDR3 is TGTGCCAGCAGCTTGGTTTCAGGGACTTCGCAGTATTTT. Residues: CASSLVSGTSQYF.

CDR3 nucleotide sequence: TGCGCCAGCAGCCTACAGAAACCAAGCACAGATACGCAGTATTTT. It is translated as CASSLQKPSTDTQYF. The genes are TRBV5-1 and TRBJ2-3; D is ambiguous. V shed 4 bases and J shed 0 bases, with 12 bases lying between them. This CDR3 comprises 15 residues. Germline lookup yields CDR1 SGHRS and CDR2 YFSETQ.

Worth noting for this clone: One junction end disagrees with the germline gene, perhaps due to a read error. In the same sample, other DNA sequences code for this CDR3. The chain couples TRBV29-1 to TRBJ2-7; D perhaps matches TRBD1 (5 bases). The CDR3 loop spans 13 amino acids. The germline V gene encodes CDR1 SQVTM and CDR2 ANQGSEA. DNA of the CDR3: TGCAGCGTTGCTAGGACATCTACTTACGAGCAATACTTC. Protein sequence: CSVARTSTYEQYF.

The chain carries TRBV18 and TRBJ2-2; unclear D gene. With 0 bases removed from V and 4 bases from J, the gap between germline ends came to 12 bases. This CDR3 is built from 16 residues. The V gene's germline CDR1 is KGHSH and CDR2 LQKENI. CDR3 in amino acids: CASSPPPSAITGELFF. CDR3 nucleotide sequence: TGTGCCAGCTCACCACCTCCGAGCGCTATCACCGGGGAGCTGTTTTTT.

The V call is TRBV27, the J call TRBJ2-7, with 11 bases matching TRBD1. This CDR3 region has 16 residues. The V gene end was trimmed by 8 bases and the J gene end by 0 bases; junction bases not matched to a gene: 9. In germline, CDR1 is MNHEY, CDR2 SMNVEV (reference sequence). CDR3 bases: TGTGCCAGCGGGGCCGGGGGACAGGGGGACTCCTACGAGCAGTACTTC. Translation: CASGAGGQGDSYEQYF.

This clone was picked up many times. The V call is TRBV19, the J call TRBJ2-3; D might be TRBD2 (7 bases). CDR1 is LNHDA and CDR2 is SQIVND in the germline V gene (reference sequence). The V and J ends lost 7 bases and 2 bases respectively, with 19 bases between them. The CDR3 contains 16 residues. CDR3 residues: CASTRRGAGNTDTQYF. Here the CDR3 DNA reads TGTGCCAGTACCCGACGGGGGGCCGGGAACACAGATACGCAGTATTTT.

CDR3 nucleotide sequence: TGCGCCAGCAGCTACCGGGGAGGGAGAAGTAACAATGAGCAGTTCTTC. It encodes CASSYRGGRSNNEQFF. The V gene is TRBV5-1, the J gene TRBJ2-1; TRBD2 matches 7 bases. Trimming cost V 3 bases and J 5 bases; bases outside gene matches: 11. The CDR3 runs 16 residues. CDR1 is SGHRS and CDR2 is YFSETQ in the germline V gene. Combining the CDR3 with reference TRBV5-1 and TRBJ2-1 gives the whole variable domain KAGVTQTPRYLIKTRGQQVTLSCSPISGHRSVSWYQQTPGQGLQFLFEYFSETQRNKGNFPGRFSGRQFSNSRSEMNVSTLELGDSALYLCASSYRGGRSNNEQFFGPGTRLTVL.